These 9 T cell receptor beta chains were sequenced from one sample in a study of blood T cell repertoires in COVID-19 (dated by TCRdb to 2020 to 2021). Libraries were made using the immunoSEQ multiplex PCR assay. TCRdb's version of the immuneACCESS table is confined to in-frame rearrangements and falls short of the full clone set. An unresolved V gene accounts for under half of the shortfall where checked; the remainder is of unknown origin. Across this sample there are hundreds of thousands of clones, with 85% to 90% seen only once. The ten largest clones represent roughly 1.1% of the sample. Sample: PBMCs or T cells enriched from blood (not recorded which). The receptors stem from a man aged 25 to 45 who had recovered from COVID-19.

CDR3 in DNA: TGCGCCAGCAGCTTCACGCCAGGCTACAATGAGCAGTTCTTC. It codes for CASSFTPGYNEQFF. J is TRBJ2-1 and V is TRBV5-1; D remains ambiguous. Germline V CDR1 and CDR2: SGHRS, YFSETQ. The V gene lost 2 bases and the J gene lost 3 bases, with 9 bases spanning the gap. The CDR3 extends over 14 amino acids.

The CDR3 sequence is CASSFRRTSGRANEQFF. In nucleotides, the CDR3 is TGTGCCAGCAGTTTCCGTAGAACTAGCGGGAGGGCCAATGAGCAGTTCTTC. This chain connects TRBV28 to TRBJ2-1; 13 bases fit TRBD2. Germline V lookup: CDR1 MDHEN, CDR2 SYDVKM. The ends lost 3 bases at V and 6 bases at J; junction bases unmatched: 8. This CDR3 comprises 17 residues.

In its sample, this clone was seen once. The V gene is TRBV11-2, the J gene TRBJ2-2, with TRBD1 identical over 8 bases. This CDR3 is 15 amino acids long. Trimming cost V 5 bases and J 6 bases; bases outside gene matches: 8. Germline-derived CDR1 and CDR2 are SGHAT and FQNNGV. The chain's CDR3 is CASSNGQGKAGELFF. CDR3 coding DNA: TGTGCCAGCAGCAACGGACAGGGTAAAGCCGGGGAGCTGTTTTTT. Full variable domain (rest looked up from reference TRBV11-2 and TRBJ2-2): EAGVAQSPRYKIIEKRQSVAFWCNPISGHATLYWYQQILGQGPKLLIQFQNNGVVDDSQLPKDRFSAERLKGVDSTLKIQPAKLEDSAVYLCASSNGQGKAGELFFGEGSRLTVL.

The sample holds one count of this clone. The chain combines TRBV6-5 with TRBJ1-2, with D perhaps matching TRBD1 (6 bases). This CDR3 has 14 amino acids. Germline V gene data show CDR1 as MNHEY and CDR2 as SVGAGI. V was shortened by 6 bases and J by 1 base, with 12 bases between the two germline ends. For the CDR3, the DNA is TGTGCCAGCAGACAGGGCTATATTAACTATGGCTACACCTTC. Residues: CASRQGYINYGYTF.

The rearrangement uses TRBV12-3 or TRBV12-4 and TRBJ1-5, with D possibly TRBD1 on 5 matching bases. Between the trimmed V and J ends, which lost 6 bases and 6 bases, there was a span of 12 bases. This CDR3 has 13 amino acids. The CDR3 protein is CASSPGLAQPQHF. CDR3 nucleotide sequence: TGTGCCAGCAGCCCAGGGTTAGCTCAGCCCCAGCATTTT.

The gene calls are TRBV4-1 and TRBJ2-1; 9 nucleotides line up with TRBD2. This CDR3 has 15 residues. Germline V CDR1 and CDR2: MGHRA, YSYEKL. J lost 7 bases, V lost 4 bases, and 8 bases had no gene match. This CDR3 reads CASSLGLAYGNEQFF. In nucleotides, the CDR3 is TGCGCCAGCAGCCTCGGACTAGCGTATGGGAATGAGCAGTTCTTC.

The J gene is TRBJ2-7, the V gene TRBV11-2; tentative D call: TRBD2 (5 bases). From germline, CDR1 is SGHAT and CDR2 FQNNGV. The CDR3 is 17 residues long. V lost 0 bases to trimming and J lost 1 base, with 16 bases between them. CDR3 loop: CASSLDGLASASYEQYF. Written as DNA, the CDR3 is TGTGCCAGCAGCTTAGATGGGTTAGCGTCGGCGTCCTACGAGCAGTACTTC.

This chain uses TRBV2 with TRBJ2-7; D call uncertain. In germline, CDR1 is SNHLY, CDR2 FYNNEI. Trimming took 5 bases from V and 0 from J, leaving 14 bases between them. The CDR3 totals 15 residues. CDR3 coding DNA: TGTGCCAGCAGTCCCCCGAGCGCTTCCTCCTACGAGCAGTACTTC. Protein sequence: CASSPPSASSYEQYF.

For the CDR3, the DNA is TGTGCCACCAGCAGAGCGGAGAACAATCAGCCCCAGCATTTT. It yields the protein CATSRAENNQPQHF. This sequence joins TRBV15 and TRBJ1-5, with unresolved D. CDR1 is LNHNV, CDR2 YYDKDF, per germline (reference sequence). The CDR3 runs 14 residues. The V and J ends lost 1 base and 3 bases respectively, with 7 bases between them.